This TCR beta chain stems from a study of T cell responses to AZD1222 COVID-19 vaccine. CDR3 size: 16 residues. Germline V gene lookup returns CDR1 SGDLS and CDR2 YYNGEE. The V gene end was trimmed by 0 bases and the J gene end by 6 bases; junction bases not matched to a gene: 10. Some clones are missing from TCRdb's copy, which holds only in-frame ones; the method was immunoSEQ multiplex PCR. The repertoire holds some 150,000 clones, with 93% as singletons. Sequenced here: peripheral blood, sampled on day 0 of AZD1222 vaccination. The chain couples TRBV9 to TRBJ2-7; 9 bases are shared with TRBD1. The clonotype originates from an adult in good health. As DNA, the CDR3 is TGTGCCAGCAGCGTAGGCCTTCGGACAGGGGTATCCGAGCAGTACTTC. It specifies CASSVGLRTGVSEQYF.